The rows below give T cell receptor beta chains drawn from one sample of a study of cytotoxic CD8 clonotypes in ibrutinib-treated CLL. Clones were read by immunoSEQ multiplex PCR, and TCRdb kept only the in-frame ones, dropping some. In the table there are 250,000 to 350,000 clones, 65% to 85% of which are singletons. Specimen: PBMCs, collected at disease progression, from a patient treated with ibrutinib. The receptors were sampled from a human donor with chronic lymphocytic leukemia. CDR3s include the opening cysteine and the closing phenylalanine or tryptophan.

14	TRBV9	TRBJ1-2	CASSPGGWRYGYTF
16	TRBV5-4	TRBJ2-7	CASSWRWPGGTYEQYF
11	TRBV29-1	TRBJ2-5	CSAWGGGTQYF
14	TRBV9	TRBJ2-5	CASSVSGMGETQYF
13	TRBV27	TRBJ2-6	CASSFRGALVLTF
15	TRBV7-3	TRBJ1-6	CASSPTGTDNSPLHF
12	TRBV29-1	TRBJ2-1	CSVATSDTEQFF
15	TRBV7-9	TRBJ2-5	CASSSRQGMGETQYF
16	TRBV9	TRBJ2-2	CASSVAARAATGELFF
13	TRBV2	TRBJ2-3	CASSRQRGDTQYF
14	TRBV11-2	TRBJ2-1	CASSFGGGYNEQFF
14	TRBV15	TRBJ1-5	CATSSRRGNQPQHF
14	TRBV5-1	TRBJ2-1	CASSRESSYNEQFF
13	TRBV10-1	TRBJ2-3	CASSKDRADTQYF
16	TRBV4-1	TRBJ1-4	CASSQARGATNEKLFF
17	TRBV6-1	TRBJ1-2	CASSEALLRVSLYGYTF
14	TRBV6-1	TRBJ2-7	CASSKTGGLSEQYF
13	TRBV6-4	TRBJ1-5	CASSLTGGGPQHF
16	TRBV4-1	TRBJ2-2	CASSLSGRADTGELFF
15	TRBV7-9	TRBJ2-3	CASSLTSGSSDTQYF
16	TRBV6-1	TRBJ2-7	CASSEARINRGFEQYF
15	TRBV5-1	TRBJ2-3	CASSLAGTSTDTQYF
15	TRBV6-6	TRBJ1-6	CASSGDRGLSVALHF
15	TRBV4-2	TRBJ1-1	CASSQVGGPYTEAFF
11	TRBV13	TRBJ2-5	CASSIQETQYF
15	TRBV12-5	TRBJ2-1	CASGLGWETNNEQFF
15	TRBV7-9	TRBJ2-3	CASSSGTGSPDTQYF
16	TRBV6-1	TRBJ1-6	CASSDRAGTVNSPLHF
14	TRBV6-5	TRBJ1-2	CASSYIWQAYGYTF
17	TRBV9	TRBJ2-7	CASSVALGGVPDYEQYF
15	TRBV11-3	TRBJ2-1	CASSSDPTSYNEQFF
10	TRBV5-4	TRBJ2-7	CASKDYEQYF
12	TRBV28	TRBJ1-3	CASSLFRDSLYF
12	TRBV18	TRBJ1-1	CASSPTGIEAFF
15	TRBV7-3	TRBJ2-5	CASSLSGKSGETQYF
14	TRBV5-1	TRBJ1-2	CASSLAAENYGYTF
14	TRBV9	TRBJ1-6	CASSASDYNSPLHF
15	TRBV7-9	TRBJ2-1	CASSLVSLAPNEQFF
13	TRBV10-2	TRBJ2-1	CASRDRAYNEQFF
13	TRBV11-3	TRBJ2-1	CASSPGRHGEQFF
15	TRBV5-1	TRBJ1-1	CASSLAGGPGTEAFF
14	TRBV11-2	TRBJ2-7	CASSLRGLSYEQYF
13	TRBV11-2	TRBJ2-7	CASSLAIRGPQYF
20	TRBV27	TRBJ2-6	CASSPLPRTSGSSGANVLTF
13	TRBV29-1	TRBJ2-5	CSVDFRRKETQYF
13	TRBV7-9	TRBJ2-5	CASSLLIQETQYF
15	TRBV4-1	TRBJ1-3	CASSQEGTSGNTIYF
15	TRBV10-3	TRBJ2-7	CAISESKGVQGEQYF
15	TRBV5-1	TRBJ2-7	CASSPEPGLLLEQYF
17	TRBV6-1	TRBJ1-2	CASSARDRGRGGYGYTF
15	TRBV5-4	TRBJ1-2	CASSQGQGPNYGYTF
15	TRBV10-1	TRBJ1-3	CASSDQGTVGNTIYF
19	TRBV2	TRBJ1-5	CASSAILGDRGLRNQPQHF